The 29 T cell receptor beta chains below come from one sample, sequenced in a study of blood T cell repertoires in COVID-19. Profiling relied on immunoSEQ multiplex PCR, and the TCRdb table lists in-frame clones only, not all of them. The repertoire holds over 250,000 clones, with around nine tenths as singletons. The sample was PBMCs or T cells enriched from blood (not recorded which). The receptors here all came from a woman between 55 and 75 years old who had recovered from COVID-19.

The CDR3 bases are TGTGCAAGTCGCTTGGAACAGGATAGTCAGCCCCAGCATTTT. It translates to CASRLEQDSQPQHF. V usage is TRBV12-2 and J usage is TRBJ1-5; the DNA was not used to check the table's D call, TRBD1. TRBV12-2 is noted as a pseudogene. This CDR3 is built from 14 residues.

The chain carries TRBV19 and TRBJ1-1, with 9 bases identical to TRBD1. The CDR3 consists of 15 residues. J gave up 2 bases and V 3 bases, and 4 bases lay outside the gene matches. CDR1 and CDR2 (germline): LNHDA, SQIVND (reference sequence). This CDR3 reads CASSILGQGNTEAFF. Here the CDR3 DNA reads TGTGCCAGTAGTATCCTGGGACAGGGAAACACTGAAGCTTTCTTT.

The chain couples TRBV28 to TRBJ2-1, with a possible D match to TRBD1 (5 bases). This CDR3 has 15 amino acids. Germline loops: CDR1 MDHEN, CDR2 SYDVKM. Trimming stripped 7 bases from V and 4 bases from J, with 17 bases between. The CDR3 DNA sequence: TGTGCCAGCACCCAGGGTAAGATGCCGTACAATGAGCAGTTCTTC. It is translated as CASTQGKMPYNEQFF.

CDR3 loop: CASRLQGQETQYF. DNA for the CDR3: TGCGCCAGCAGACTTCAGGGGCAAGAGACCCAGTACTTC. This chain connects TRBV5-1 to TRBJ2-5; D possibly corresponds to TRBD1 (6 bases). Germline CDR1 SGHRS, CDR2 YFSETQ. Trimming shortened V by 5 bases and J by 2 bases, and 10 bases separated the two germline ends. The CDR3 length is 13 residues. The variable domain in full, with the rest retrieved from reference TRBV5-1 and TRBJ2-5, is KAGVTQTPRYLIKTRGQQVTLSCSPISGHRSVSWYQQTPGQGLQFLFEYFSETQRNKGNFPGRFSGRQFSNSRSEMNVSTLELGDSALYLCASRLQGQETQYFGPGTRLLVL.

V and J are TRBV5-5 and TRBJ1-6; D gene uncertain. Germline values: CDR1 SGHKS, CDR2 YYEKEE (reference sequence). This CDR3 contains 12 residues. V lost 5 bases, J lost 7 bases, and 7 bases lay in between. CDR3 in DNA: TGTGCCAGCAGTTTCGGGAATTCACCCCTCCACTTT. Amino acid sequence: CASSFGNSPLHF.

The rearrangement uses TRBV10-2 and TRBJ1-1; possibly TRBD1 for D (6 bases). The CDR3 has 12 amino acids. Looked up from germline, CDR1 is WSHSY and CDR2 is SAAADI. V was pared by 4 bases and J by 7 bases, with 10 bases between. This CDR3 reads CASSVQGREAFF. In DNA form, the CDR3 reads TGCGCCAGCAGTGTACAGGGTCGTGAAGCTTTCTTT.

V is TRBV28 and J is TRBJ2-3; D uncertain. Trimming took 5 bases from V and 6 from J, leaving 12 bases between them. The germline V gene encodes CDR1 MDHEN and CDR2 SYDVKM. The CDR3 is made up of 13 amino acids. The CDR3 region is CASSPPARDTQYF. CDR3 sequence (DNA): TGTGCCAGCAGTCCACCCGCGCGGGATACGCAGTATTTT.

The chain couples TRBV5-4 to TRBJ2-7; possible D gene TRBD1, 5 bases. Germline values: CDR1 SGHNT, CDR2 YYREEE (reference sequence). The CDR3 consists of 12 residues. Between the trimmed V and J ends, which lost 4 bases and 4 bases, there was a span of 9 bases. The CDR3 coding sequence is TGTGCCAGCAGCCCGCAGGGTTACGAGCAGTACTTC. It is translated as CASSPQGYEQYF.

The chain has TRBV24-1 and TRBJ2-5; TRBD1 matches at 8 bases. Germline V gene data show CDR1 as KGHDR and CDR2 as SFDVKD. The CDR3 spans 15 residues. With V trimmed by 4 bases and J by 4 bases, 7 bases remained unmatched. CDR3 loop: CATSDTDRAGETQYF. CDR3 nucleotide sequence: TGTGCCACCAGTGACACGGACAGGGCGGGAGAGACCCAGTACTTC.

The rearrangement links TRBV6-6 to TRBJ2-3; 9 bases agree with TRBD1. Germline V gene sequence: CDR1 MNHNY, CDR2 SVGAGI (reference sequence). CDR3 size: 16 residues. With 6 bases clipped from V and 2 bases from J, the junction kept 9 bases outside the gene matches. DNA of the CDR3: TGTGCCAGCAGCGGCCCCGGGACAGGGTCCACAGATACGCAGTATTTT. Amino acids: CASSGPGTGSTDTQYF.

V and J are TRBV30 and TRBJ1-2, with TRBD1 matching 9 bases. The CDR3 has 15 residues. The germline gives CDR1 GTSNPN, CDR2 SVGIG (reference sequence). The ends lost 2 bases at V and 3 bases at J; junction bases unmatched: 7. The CDR3 DNA reads as TGTGCCTGGAGTTACGGACAGGGGACTTACTATGGCTACACCTTC. Protein: CAWSYGQGTYYGYTF.

This clone was observed once. The J gene is TRBJ2-5, the V gene TRBV28, with no clear D. V shed 7 bases and J shed 2 bases, with 11 bases lying between them. CDR1 MDHEN and CDR2 SYDVKM come from the germline V gene. The CDR3 length is 13 residues. The CDR3: CASKLKQQETQYF. CDR3 bases: TGTGCCAGCAAGTTGAAACAGCAAGAGACCCAGTACTTC.

This chain uses TRBV6-5 with TRBJ1-1; D unclear. Trimming removed 0 bases from V and 1 base from J, with 9 bases in between. This CDR3 is built from 15 residues. Per the germline V gene, CDR1 is MNHEY and CDR2 is SVGAGI. The CDR3 protein is CASSYSSGTNTEAFF. DNA of the CDR3: TGTGCCAGCAGTTACTCGAGTGGTACGAACACTGAAGCTTTCTTT.

The genes are TRBV4-1 and TRBJ2-3, with TRBD2 matching 10 bases. This CDR3 comprises 14 residues. Unmatched junction bases numbered 2, after V lost 2 bases and J lost 6 bases. Germline CDR1 reads MGHRA; CDR2 reads YSYEKL. CDR3 sequence: CASSQRLAGDTQYF. The DNA for the CDR3 is TGCGCCAGCAGCCAACGACTAGCGGGCGATACGCAGTATTTT.

The V and J genes are TRBV24-1 and TRBJ2-5; the D gene is possibly TRBD1 (5 bases). Germline CDR1 reads KGHDR; CDR2 reads SFDVKD. The V end was cut by 3 bases, the J end by 2 bases, with 9 bases between. This CDR3 comprises 14 residues. CDR3 amino acids: CATSDAGRQETQYF. CDR3 nucleotides: TGTGCCACCAGTGATGCAGGGCGGCAAGAGACCCAGTACTTC.

This clone has a single count. J is TRBJ1-5 and V is TRBV24-1; the D gene is possibly TRBD1 (6 bases). The CDR3 length is 13 residues. Germline CDR1 is KGHDR and CDR2 is SFDVKD. Trimming left V 8 bases short and J 5 bases short, with 12 bases between. The CDR3 nucleotides are TGTGCCACCACAACAGGGCCGGATCAGCCCCAGCATTTT. This encodes CATTTGPDQPQHF.

V is TRBV5-1 and J is TRBJ1-1; D may be TRBD1 (5 bases). Germline V gene lookup returns CDR1 SGHRS and CDR2 YFSETQ. V gave up 4 bases and J gave up 6 bases, with 16 bases separating them. The CDR3 extends over 14 amino acids. The CDR3 DNA sequence: TGCGCCAGCAGCCAGACACCCGGGGGGGCTGAAGCTTTCTTT. It is translated as CASSQTPGGAEAFF.

The DNA for the CDR3 is TGTGCCAGCAGCTTACGAGCGACTCAAGAGACCCAGTACTTC. This encodes CASSLRATQETQYF. V usage is TRBV7-2 and J usage is TRBJ2-5; D is unclear. The V end lost 2 bases, the J end lost 2 bases, and 9 bases lay between the germline ends. The CDR3 loop spans 14 amino acids. The germline V gene encodes CDR1 SGHTA and CDR2 FQGNSA. The complete variable domain, with remaining parts taken from reference TRBV7-2 and TRBJ2-5, reads GAGVSQSPSNKVTEKGKDVELRCDPISGHTALYWYRQSLGQGLEFLIYFQGNSAPDKSGLPSDRFSAERTGGSVSTLTIQRTQQEDSAVYLCASSLRATQETQYFGPGTRLLVL.

The chain links TRBV19 to TRBJ2-2, with TRBD1 matching over 8 bases. V lost 3 bases, J lost 4 bases, and 4 bases stayed unmatched. CDR3 length equals 15 residues. Germline-derived CDR1 and CDR2 are LNHDA and SQIVND (reference sequence). The CDR3 DNA reads TGTGCCAGTAGTATCCAGGGGGCAGGCACCGGGGAGCTGTTTTTT. Translated, it gives CASSIQGAGTGELFF.

The chain combines TRBV5-4 with TRBJ2-2, with TRBD2 matching over 11 bases. Trimming at V came to 4 bases and at J to 4 bases, leaving 6 bases not matched to a gene. Germline CDR1 and CDR2: SGHNT and YYREEE (reference sequence). This CDR3 is built from 16 residues. CDR3 sequence (DNA): TGTGCCAGCAGCCGAACTAGCGGGAGCACCACCGGGGAGCTGTTTTTT. It is translated as CASSRTSGSTTGELFF.

The chain uses TRBV13 and TRBJ1-2; 10 bases agree with TRBD1. The CDR3 loop spans 17 amino acids. V shed 6 bases, J shed 0 bases, and the junction held 10 bases outside the gene matches. Germline-derived CDR1 and CDR2 are PRHDT and FYEKMQ (reference sequence). The CDR3 coding sequence is TGTGCCAGCAGGCGGTGGGGACAGGGGACTACTAACTATGGCTACACCTTC. Its protein is CASRRWGQGTTNYGYTF. The whole variable domain, remainder taken from reference TRBV13 and TRBJ1-2, is AAGVIQSPRHLIKEKRETATLKCYPIPRHDTVYWYQQGPGQDPQFLISFYEKMQSDKGSIPDRFSAQQFSDYHSELNMSSLELGDSALYFCASRRWGQGTTNYGYTFGSGTRLTVV.

The V and J genes are TRBV7-3 and TRBJ2-2; 11 nucleotides align to TRBD1. The CDR3 contains 14 residues. Looked up from germline, CDR1 is SGHTA and CDR2 is FQGTGA. V trimming: 5 bases; J trimming: 6 bases; junction bases outside the gene matches: 2. CDR3 coding DNA: TGTGCCAGCAGCCAGGGACAGGGGGCCGGGGAGCTGTTTTTT. As protein: CASSQGQGAGELFF.

The V call is TRBV3-1 (or the pseudogene TRBV3-2), the J call TRBJ2-2; D is perhaps TRBD2 (6 bases). The CDR3 contains 14 residues. Germline V gene lookup returns CDR1 LGHDT and CDR2 YNNKEL (reference sequence). The V gene lost 4 bases and the J gene lost 6 bases, with 12 bases spanning the gap. CDR3 DNA: TGTGCCAGCAGCCCCCCCGGGAGACCCGGGGAGCTGTTTTTT. Encoded protein: CASSPPGRPGELFF.

This rearrangement joins TRBV11-2 to TRBJ2-7; D call uncertain. Looked up from germline, CDR1 is SGHAT and CDR2 is FQNNGV. V dropped 4 bases and J dropped 2 bases, with 18 bases sitting between them. The CDR3 contains 16 residues. CDR3 region: CASSYPGSQSTYEQYF. CDR3 sequence (DNA): TGTGCCAGCAGCTATCCCGGGTCTCAATCGACCTACGAGCAGTACTTC.

This clone appeared a few times. This rearrangement joins TRBV5-1 to TRBJ1-1; TRBD1 agrees at 10 bases. This CDR3 spans 15 amino acids. Trimming at V came to 5 bases and at J to 6 bases, leaving 10 bases not matched to a gene. CDR1 is SGHRS, CDR2 YFSETQ, per germline. The CDR3 here is CASRARGQGHPEAFF. The CDR3 coding sequence is TGCGCCAGCAGGGCGCGGGGACAGGGGCACCCTGAAGCTTTCTTT. Together with reference TRBV5-1 and TRBJ1-1, the CDR3 gives the full variable domain: KAGVTQTPRYLIKTRGQQVTLSCSPISGHRSVSWYQQTPGQGLQFLFEYFSETQRNKGNFPGRFSGRQFSNSRSEMNVSTLELGDSALYLCASRARGQGHPEAFFGQGTRLTVV.

The chain has TRBV5-1 and TRBJ2-5; 9 nucleotides agree with TRBD1. The CDR3 sequence is 18 residues long. After removal of 4 bases from V and 2 bases from J, the junction contained 15 bases not matched to a gene. Germline lookup yields CDR1 SGHRS and CDR2 YFSETQ. The CDR3, as DNA: TGCGCCAGCAGCAAAGCACCGGGACAGGGTGTCTCTCAAGAGACCCAGTACTTC. Amino acids: CASSKAPGQGVSQETQYF.

The CDR3 is CASSRGEETQYF. The CDR3 bases are TGTGCCAGCTCACGAGGCGAAGAGACCCAGTACTTC. V and J are TRBV18 and TRBJ2-5; D not certain. Germline CDR1 is KGHSH and CDR2 is LQKENI. The length of the CDR3 is 12 residues. V lost 4 bases to trimming and J lost 3 bases, with 6 bases between them.

CDR3 residues: CASSPQDGRSQPQHF. The CDR3, as DNA: TGTGCCAGCTCGCCTCAGGATGGGAGAAGTCAGCCCCAGCATTTT. V and J are TRBV18 and TRBJ1-5, with D unclear. Germline CDR1 KGHSH, CDR2 LQKENI. CDR3 length: 15 residues. The V gene lost 6 bases and the J gene lost 6 bases, with 18 bases spanning the gap.

This clone turned up a few times. The chain combines TRBV11-3 with TRBJ2-5; 7 bases map to TRBD1. V gave up 3 bases and J gave up 3 bases; unmatched junction bases: 4. In germline, CDR1 is SGHNT, CDR2 YENEEA. The CDR3 is made up of 14 amino acids. Here the CDR3 DNA reads TGTGCCAGCAGCTTTCCAGACAGGGAAGAGACCCAGTACTTC. Amino acids: CASSFPDREETQYF.